The T cell receptor beta chain under discussion was sequenced for a study of regulatory T cells in long-lasting Graves disease. General study findings and limits: TRBV28 was favored in persistent disease, as were TRBJ1-2 and TRBJ2-5. Persistent patients shared more public clonotypes (roughly 2,800) than new patients (approximately 1,000). TCR diversity was lower in persistent Graves' patients than in newly diagnosed ones.

To make TCR beta libraries, researchers used iRepertoire HTBI primers and Arm-PCR of CDR3 regions. TCRdb re-analysed the multiplex PCR reads in MiXCR, keeping a single row per CDR3 protein. The data show hundreds of thousands of distinct CDR3 sequences, about 18% seen once. The V gene's germline CDR1 is MNHNS and CDR2 SASEGT. The CDR3 runs to 15 residues. V trimming: 5 bases; J trimming: 3 bases; junction bases outside the gene matches: 8. The time point is: persistent/refractory GD, antithyroid drugs over 5 years with positive TRAb. RNA extracted from PBMCs served as the sequencing template. Under American Thyroid Association guidelines, Graves' disease was diagnosed. Only a few counts were recorded for this clonotype. Its antigen remains unidentified.

The chain couples TRBV6-1 to TRBJ2-5; 8 bases match TRBD1. The source material was peripheral blood mononuclear cells (PBMCs), sampled when the disease was refractory, from a patient treated with antithyroid drugs. This TCR was sampled from a female donor with Graves disease. CDR3: CASSRQGTGEETQYF. The CDR3, as DNA: TGTGCCAGCAGTCGGCAAGGGACAGGAGAAGAGACCCAGTACTTC.